The T cell receptor (beta chain) described here comes from a study of human T cells and chemical hapten exposure. General study findings and limits: Patch test score showed a positive correlation with PT1 expanded TCR counts.

Trimming cost V 0 bases and J 6 bases; bases outside gene matches: 14. The CDR3 has 19 amino acids. Germline V gene sequence: CDR1 MNHEY, CDR2 SVGEGT. TCRdb used MiXCR to reprocess the RACE reads, holding one entry per CDR3 protein. The sample gives 95,000 to 150,000 distinct CDR3 sequences, approximately 11% of which show up once; approximately 2.5% is in the top ten. In its sample, this clonotype was seen a few times. What it binds is unknown. Time point denoted: patch test 3, about 24 weeks after DPC sensitization. Specified treatment: therapeutic diphenylcyclopropenone sensitization with weekly scalp DPC.

This chain connects TRBV6-2 or TRBV6-3 to TRBJ2-1; 10 positions agree with TRBD2. Sample: whole blood, taken in connection with sensitization to the hapten diphenylcyclopropenone (DPC). The source is a woman between 50 and 59 years old with alopecia areata. Some clones in this sample may be carry-over from other donors' samples. CDR3 sequence: CASSYSRVASGRVGNEQFF. CDR3 in DNA: TGTGCCAGCAGTTACTCGAGAGTTGCTAGCGGGAGAGTCGGCAATGAGCAGTTCTTC.